These 8 T cell receptor beta chains originate from one sample sequenced in a study of shared clonotypes between healthy human individuals. This table comes from immunoSEQ multiplex PCR, and its TCRdb copy is limited to in-frame clones, with some not included. The table includes roughly 640,000 clones, less than 98% detected once. The sequencing input was naive CD4+ T cells sorted from blood. Subset here: CD45RA+ positively selected. The origin of the receptors is a woman in her thirties in good health.

This rearrangement joins TRBV18 to TRBJ2-1; 11 nucleotides match TRBD2. V was pared by 1 base and J by 9 bases, with 5 bases of the junction left unmatched. Germline CDR1 KGHSH, CDR2 LQKENI. There are 15 residues in the CDR3. This CDR3 is CASSPLLAGVGEQFF. The CDR3 coding sequence is TGTGCCAGCTCACCACTACTAGCGGGAGTTGGTGAGCAGTTCTTC.

The chain uses TRBV19 and TRBJ1-4, with D hard to call. Trimming shortened V by 3 bases and J by 8 bases, and 10 bases separated the two germline ends. The CDR3 has 13 amino acids. Looked up from germline, CDR1 is LNHDA and CDR2 is SQIVND (reference sequence). The CDR3 coding sequence is TGTGCCAGTAGTATCAACAGAGAGGAAAAACTGTTTTTT. It translates to CASSINREEKLFF.

This clone was found once. This chain uses TRBV28 with TRBJ1-1; D unclear. The CDR3 sequence is 12 residues long. V dropped 1 base and J dropped 7 bases, with 7 bases sitting between them. Per the germline V gene, CDR1 is MDHEN and CDR2 is SYDVKM. The CDR3 region has the DNA TGTGCCAGCAGTTTATTCTCCTATGAAGCTTTCTTT. The encoded protein is CASSLFSYEAFF.

This clone was seen just once. This chain joins TRBV4-1 and TRBJ2-1; tentatively, D is TRBD2 (6 bases). V lost 1 base to trimming and J lost 6 bases, with 16 bases between them. Germline V gene sequence: CDR1 MGHRA, CDR2 YSYEKL. The CDR3 contains 16 residues. The CDR3 reads CASSQGLTSTINEQFF. In DNA form, the CDR3 reads TGCGCCAGCAGCCAAGGTTTAACTAGCACGATCAATGAGCAGTTCTTC.

The CDR3 spells CASSLGSSTDTQYF. The DNA for the CDR3 is TGTGCCAGCAGCTTAGGTAGCAGCACAGATACGCAGTATTTT. The chain employs TRBV7-3 and TRBJ2-3; D is unresolved. V lost 2 bases to trimming and J lost 0 bases, with 6 bases between them. CDR1 and CDR2 (germline): SGHTA, FQGTGA. This CDR3 is built from 14 residues.

The V call is TRBV11-2, the J call TRBJ2-5; D remains ambiguous. Germline V CDR1 and CDR2: SGHAT, FQNNGV. Trimming removed 0 bases at V and 5 bases at J, with 16 bases between. There are 16 residues in the CDR3. This chain's CDR3 is CASSLDSGVILETQYF. The DNA for the CDR3 is TGTGCCAGCAGCTTAGATTCTGGGGTTATTTTGGAGACCCAGTACTTC.

The chain carries TRBV11-2 and TRBJ2-7; TRBD1 matches 10 bases. This CDR3 spans 16 amino acids. The V and J ends lost 3 bases and 0 bases, in that order; junction bases with no gene match: 5. Germline V CDR1 and CDR2: SGHAT, FQNNGV. CDR3 in DNA: TGTGCCAGCAGCTTTTCCGGGACAGGGGTCTCCTACGAGCAGTACTTC. It is translated as CASSFSGTGVSYEQYF.

The genes are TRBV27 and TRBJ2-5; TRBD1 matches at 9 bases. Germline V gene sequence: CDR1 MNHEY, CDR2 SMNVEV (reference sequence). The CDR3 runs 19 residues. V lost 5 bases, J lost 0 bases, and 16 bases stayed unmatched. The CDR3 nucleotides are TGTGCCAGCAGTCCTACAGGGGGCCTCGCCGAGTTTAACCAAGAGACCCAGTACTTC. Amino acid sequence: CASSPTGGLAEFNQETQYF.